A selection of T cell receptor beta chains follows, all from one sample in a study of blood T cell repertoires in COVID-19. Libraries were prepared by immunoSEQ multiplex PCR; TCRdb keeps only in-frame clonotypes and omits some of them. The sample carries approximately 180,000 clones, 80% to 90% recorded once. Specimen: PBMCs or T cells enriched from blood (not recorded which). Every receptor here comes from a man aged 45-60 years who had recovered from COVID-19. Both conserved end residues are part of each CDR3. Size tells how often a clone was seen (once, few, many) or the class of an expanded clone, and some rows leave it out.

J gene | clone size | V gene | CDR3 protein
TRBJ2-1 | NA | TRBV11-2 | CASSSATGTGSNEQFF
TRBJ1-4 | NA | TRBV30 | CAWSVLGGADEKLFF
TRBJ2-7 | NA | TRBV18 | CASSPPNTGAYEQYF
TRBJ1-5 | NA | TRBV7-2 | CASSLVIGQGMRQPQHF
TRBJ1-2 | NA | TRBV7-8 | CASSVRVRGNYGYTF
TRBJ1-3 | NA | TRBV5-1 | CASSGGQGGDTIYF
TRBJ2-7 | NA | TRBV5-4 | CASSPAGGSSYEQYF
TRBJ1-3 | many | TRBV27 | CASSQNQGPPGNTIYF
TRBJ1-1 | NA | TRBV11-3 | CASSLRPGQGAEAFF
TRBJ2-1 | NA | TRBV11-3 | CASSLGGGSSYNEQFF
TRBJ2-3 | NA | TRBV3-1/TRBV3-2 | CASSNRLPGRGDTQYF
TRBJ1-5 | NA | TRBV6-5 | CASSYSSQPQHF
TRBJ2-2 | once | TRBV7-2 | CASSLELASGELFF
TRBJ2-2 | few | TRBV18 | CASSQDIFPPGELFF
TRBJ1-1 | NA | TRBV19 | CASSIFADEAFF
TRBJ2-1 | NA | TRBV7-6 | CASSLAGLAGGHNEQFF
TRBJ1-5 | few | TRBV7-9 | CASSLDPGGNNQPQHF
TRBJ2-7 | once | TRBV2 | CASGGDLGEQYF
TRBJ1-2 | NA | TRBV21-1 | CASSRTYKGTSLHGYTF
TRBJ2-2 | NA | TRBV2 | CASSAQGGNTGELFF
TRBJ1-2 | NA | TRBV18 | CASSQRQGSFYGYTF
TRBJ1-2 | NA | TRBV6-1 | CASSDRAYGYTF
TRBJ1-1 | NA | TRBV11-2 | CASSLERGGTEAFF
TRBJ1-2 | NA | TRBV28 | CASSSTGQGEFNYGYTF
TRBJ1-6 | NA | TRBV6-4 | CASSDPGVTLNPGGYSPLHF
TRBJ1-1 | NA | TRBV9 | CASSVEGQGTTEAFF
TRBJ2-1 | NA | TRBV6-5 | CASSRLRLDNEQFF
TRBJ1-2 | NA | TRBV2 | CASSGQVQYGYTF
TRBJ1-3 | NA | TRBV2 | CASRTRYSGNTIYF
TRBJ2-5 | NA | TRBV30 | CARQGGGETQYF
TRBJ1-1 | NA | TRBV30 | CAWSGGQGNTEAFF
TRBJ2-3 | NA | TRBV3-1/TRBV3-2 | CASSQGISGTDTQYF
TRBJ2-1 | NA | TRBV18 | CASSPLVAGNEQFF
TRBJ2-5 | NA | TRBV24-1 | CATSDRTSQETQYF